This T cell receptor (beta chain) was captured by sequencing in a study of shared clonotypes between healthy human individuals. Germline CDR1 GTSNPN, CDR2 SVGIG (reference sequence). Trimming shortened V by 3 bases and J by 3 bases, and 5 bases separated the two germline ends. The CDR3 extends over 11 amino acids. Some clones are missing from TCRdb's copy, which holds only in-frame ones; the method was immunoSEQ multiplex PCR. Among 2,100,000 or so clones listed, 95% were seen once. To note about this clone: The same CDR3 also results from other DNA sequences found in this sample.

The TCR sequence derives from a man aged 18-30 years in good health. Sequenced input: naive CD4+ T cells sorted from blood. The subset: CD45RA+ positively selected. The chain combines TRBV30 with TRBJ1-1, with no clear D. The CDR3 bases are TGTGCCTGGAGCGAAGACACTGAAGCTTTCTTT. Translated, it gives CAWSEDTEAFF.